Shown below are 13 T cell receptor beta chains from a single sample sequenced in a study of cytomegalovirus exposure and HLA in healthy donors (TCRdb year 2017). Libraries came from the immunoSEQ multiplex PCR assay. For the multiplex PCR, a mixture combining 60 forward primers for TCR Vbeta segments and 13 reverse primers for TCR Jbeta segments was used. TCRdb's version of the immuneACCESS table is confined to in-frame rearrangements and falls short of the full clone set. An unresolved V gene accounts for under half of the shortfall where checked; the remainder is of unknown origin. This sample lists 80,000 or so clones; roughly 72% were detected once. About 20% of the sample lies in the top ten. The material sequenced was PBMCs. Receptor source: a man aged 30 to 45 in good health and CMV-seropositive.

V usage is TRBV5-1 and J usage is TRBJ1-1; TRBD1 matches at 7 bases. CDR3 length: 14 residues. Per germline, CDR1 SGHRS and CDR2 YFSETQ. J gave up 2 bases and V 5 bases, and 6 bases lay outside the gene matches. The CDR3 reads CASRVGDSNTEAFF. For the CDR3, the DNA is TGCGCCAGCAGGGTTGGGGACAGCAACACTGAAGCTTTCTTT. The full variable domain, in which reference TRBV5-1 and TRBJ1-1 provide the parts outside the CDR3, is KAGVTQTPRYLIKTRGQQVTLSCSPISGHRSVSWYQQTPGQGLQFLFEYFSETQRNKGNFPGRFSGRQFSNSRSEMNVSTLELGDSALYLCASRVGDSNTEAFFGQGTRLTVV.

This chain connects TRBV4-1 to TRBJ2-5; D possibly corresponds to TRBD2 (5 bases). The germline gives CDR1 MGHRA, CDR2 YSYEKL. V lost 4 bases and J 1 base, leaving 7 bases between the germline ends. The CDR3 extends over 13 amino acids. CDR3 residues: CASSRGPQETQYF. For the CDR3, the DNA is TGCGCCAGCAGCCGAGGGCCCCAAGAGACCCAGTACTTC.

This chain joins TRBV29-1 and TRBJ2-3; maybe TRBD1 (5 bases). The V end lost 8 bases, the J end lost 0 bases, and 15 bases lay between the germline ends. CDR1 and CDR2 (germline): SQVTM, ANQGSEA. This CDR3 is 14 amino acids long. For the CDR3, the DNA is TGCAGCTTCAAGGGGATTACTAGCACAGATACGCAGTATTTT. Residues: CSFKGITSTDTQYF.

This clone was seen more than once but under ten times. The V gene is TRBV5-8, the J gene TRBJ2-5; D perhaps matches TRBD2 (5 bases). This CDR3 comprises 13 residues. The V gene's germline CDR1 is SGHTS and CDR2 YDEGEE. The V gene lost 1 base and the J gene lost 7 bases, with 11 bases spanning the gap. The CDR3 loop reads CASSLTRAWTQYF. The CDR3 DNA is TGTGCCAGCAGCTTGACTAGGGCTTGGACCCAGTACTTC. The whole variable domain, remainder taken from reference TRBV5-8 and TRBJ2-5, is EAGVTQSPTHLIKTRGQQATLRCSPISGHTSVYWYQQALGLGLQFLLWYDEGEERNRGNFPPRFSGRQFPNYSSELNVNALELEDSALYLCASSLTRAWTQYFGPGTRLLVL.

This chain links TRBV5-1 with TRBJ2-2; 7 nucleotides line up with TRBD1. The CDR3 extends over 15 amino acids. Germline values: CDR1 SGHRS, CDR2 YFSETQ. Trimming removed 1 base from V and 3 bases from J; junction bases left unmatched: 3. The CDR3 sequence is CASSLRGQDTGELFF. CDR3 DNA sequence: TGCGCCAGCAGCTTGAGGGGGCAGGACACCGGGGAGCTGTTTTTT.

The chain joins TRBV19 to TRBJ2-2; possible D gene TRBD1, 5 bases. Germline CDR1 LNHDA, CDR2 SQIVND (reference sequence). There are 17 residues in the CDR3. V was cut by 10 bases and J by 0 bases, with 21 bases left in between. The CDR3 DNA reads as TGTGCCACGCACCAAGTAGGGGCGCCCGCGAACACCGGGGAGCTGTTTTTT. Encoded protein: CATHQVGAPANTGELFF.

The genes are TRBV5-1 and TRBJ2-7; D possibly corresponds to TRBD1 (6 bases). The CDR3 is made up of 14 amino acids. The germline V gene has CDR1 SGHRS and CDR2 YFSETQ. V gave up 4 bases and J gave up 3 bases, with 14 bases separating them. CDR3 DNA sequence: TGCGCCAGCAGCCCCCGACAGGTTGGCTACGAGCAGTACTTC. Its translation: CASSPRQVGYEQYF.

The chain carries TRBV5-1 and TRBJ2-3, with 9 bases that match TRBD1. This CDR3 region has 15 residues. The J segment lost 1 base and the V segment lost 4 bases, leaving 4 bases of the junction unmatched. Germline V gene data show CDR1 as SGHRS and CDR2 as YFSETQ. CDR3 nucleotides: TGCGCCAGCAGCGCGGACAGGGGCCGCACAGATACGCAGTATTTT. Translated: CASSADRGRTDTQYF. The full variable domain, completed using reference TRBV5-1 and TRBJ2-3, is KAGVTQTPRYLIKTRGQQVTLSCSPISGHRSVSWYQQTPGQGLQFLFEYFSETQRNKGNFPGRFSGRQFSNSRSEMNVSTLELGDSALYLCASSADRGRTDTQYFGPGTRLTVL.

V usage is TRBV7-2 and J usage is TRBJ2-2; TRBD2 matches 14 bases. The V and J ends lost 3 bases and 7 bases, in that order; junction bases with no gene match: 7. The germline V gene has CDR1 SGHTA and CDR2 FQGNSA. The CDR3 runs to 17 residues. The CDR3 region is CASSLTGLAGVNGELFF. CDR3 nucleotides: TGTGCCAGCAGCTTGACGGGACTAGCGGGAGTGAACGGGGAGCTGTTTTTT.

The chain uses TRBV5-8 and TRBJ1-5, with 9 bases matching TRBD1. The CDR3 consists of 15 residues. The junction had 3 bases not matched to a gene; V was cut back by 4 bases and J by 1 base. The germline gives CDR1 SGHTS, CDR2 YDEGEE. The CDR3 region is CASSTTGGSNQPQHF. Here the CDR3 DNA reads TGTGCCAGCAGCACGACAGGGGGGAGCAATCAGCCCCAGCATTTT. Based on the CDR3 plus reference TRBV5-8 and TRBJ1-5, the full variable domain is EAGVTQSPTHLIKTRGQQATLRCSPISGHTSVYWYQQALGLGLQFLLWYDEGEERNRGNFPPRFSGRQFPNYSSELNVNALELEDSALYLCASSTTGGSNQPQHFGDGTRLSIL.

The V gene is TRBV14, the J gene TRBJ1-1; TRBD1 aligns across 7 bases. The CDR3 runs to 13 residues. Looked up from germline, CDR1 is SGHDN and CDR2 is FVKESK. Unmatched junction bases numbered 8, after V lost 8 bases and J lost 5 bases. CDR3 DNA sequence: TGTGCCAGCTGCGACAGGGTAGGAACTGAAGCTTTCTTT. Its translation is CASCDRVGTEAFF.

The rearrangement links TRBV27 to TRBJ2-3; D may be TRBD2 (6 bases). V lost 4 bases and J lost 2, with 16 bases in between. The length of the CDR3 is 16 residues. Germline values: CDR1 MNHEY, CDR2 SMNVEV (reference sequence). The CDR3 here is CASSSTGGISTDTQYF. CDR3 DNA: TGTGCCAGCAGTTCGACCGGAGGGATCTCCACAGATACGCAGTATTTT.

This clone appeared a single time. V is TRBV6-5 and J is TRBJ2-4; D gene unclear. Trimming stripped 7 bases from V and 13 bases from J, with 14 bases between. Germline loops: CDR1 MNHEY, CDR2 SVGAGI. CDR3 length: 11 residues. The CDR3 region is CASTTHPGQYF. CDR3 coding DNA: TGTGCCAGCACTACGCATCCAGGACAGTACTTC.